One sample yielded the 17 T cell receptor beta chains listed below, sequenced in a study of response to subunit inactivated influenza vaccine. TCRdb called the RT-PCR reads again in MiXCR, with one record for every CDR3 protein. Here the sample spans about 650,000 distinct CDR3 sequences, 14% being singletons. Sequenced here: PBMCs from blood, sampled 14 to 15 days before vaccination. All receptors derive from a middle-aged man who received an inactivated influenza vaccine.

V usage is TRBV24-1 and J usage is TRBJ2-1; D call uncertain. The CDR3 spans 14 residues. The V end lost 7 bases, the J end lost 5 bases, and 14 bases lay between the germline ends. Per the germline V gene, CDR1 is KGHDR and CDR2 is SFDVKD. The CDR3 sequence: CATSNLGQDNEQFF. The CDR3, as DNA: TGTGCCACCAGCAATTTAGGGCAGGACAATGAGCAGTTCTTC.

This clonotype was counted a few times. The rearrangement uses TRBV6-1 and TRBJ1-2; 7 nucleotides agree with TRBD1. Germline values: CDR1 MNHNS, CDR2 SASEGT. CDR3 size: 15 residues. V shed 6 bases and J 0 bases; nucleotides not matched to a gene: 7. The chain's CDR3 is CASRTGTAPNYGYTF. Here the CDR3 DNA reads TGTGCCAGCAGAACCGGGACAGCTCCTAACTATGGCTACACCTTC.

This chain joins TRBV10-3 and TRBJ2-2; maybe TRBD1 (5 bases). The CDR3 runs to 16 residues. Trimming pared 2 bases from V and 2 bases from J, leaving 12 bases between. Germline V CDR1 and CDR2: ENHRY, SYGVKD. CDR3 DNA: TGTGCCATCAGTGAGGGGGCCAGAGGAAACACCGGGGAGCTGTTTTTT. It encodes CAISEGARGNTGELFF.

This clonotype was counted many times. The V call is TRBV5-6, the J call TRBJ2-7; no reliable D call. This CDR3 is 15 amino acids long. CDR1 is SGHDT and CDR2 is YYEEEE in the germline V gene. Between the trimmed V and J ends, which lost 6 bases and 3 bases, there was a span of 19 bases. CDR3 sequence reads: CASTITAQPIYEQYF. The CDR3 DNA sequence: TGTGCCAGCACCATCACAGCGCAGCCCATCTACGAGCAGTACTTC.

This clonotype showed up just a few times. V usage is TRBV12-3 or TRBV12-4 and J usage is TRBJ2-7; D perhaps matches TRBD2 (5 bases). CDR3 length equals 14 residues. The V and J ends lost 3 bases and 0 bases respectively, with 9 bases between them. CDR3 amino acids: CASSFDYGSYEQYF. Here the CDR3 DNA reads TGTGCCAGCAGTTTCGACTACGGCTCCTACGAGCAGTACTTC.

This clonotype has a handful of counts. This chain links TRBV18 with TRBJ2-1; 7 nucleotides line up with TRBD1. The germline CDR1 and CDR2 sequences are KGHSH and LQKENI. Losses at the gene ends were 2 bases for V and 7 bases for J; bases not matched to a gene: 2. CDR3 length: 13 residues. The CDR3 bases are TGTGCCAGCTCACCAGACAGGGCGAATGAGCAGTTCTTC. This codes for CASSPDRANEQFF.

CDR3 sequence reads: CSVPTGTGYFDTQYF. Written as DNA, the CDR3 is TGCAGCGTGCCAACCGGGACAGGGTATTTTGATACGCAGTATTTT. This chain links TRBV29-1 with TRBJ2-3, with TRBD1 identical over 9 bases. V lost 6 bases and J lost 6; bases outside the gene matches: 13. CDR3 length: 15 amino acids. The germline CDR1 and CDR2 sequences are SQVTM and ANQGSEA.

This clonotype came up a few times. The chain uses TRBV7-9 and TRBJ1-2, with D possibly being TRBD1 (6 bases). There are 11 residues in the CDR3. V lost 3 bases to trimming and J lost 11 bases, with 10 bases between them. Germline-derived CDR1 and CDR2 are SEHNR and FQNEAQ (reference sequence). The CDR3 loop is CASSFGQQYTF. The CDR3 nucleotides read TGTGCCAGCAGCTTCGGACAGCAATACACCTTC.

The chain carries TRBV5-1 and TRBJ2-7, with D possibly TRBD2 on 8 matching bases. Germline V gene data show CDR1 as SGHRS and CDR2 as YFSETQ. The CDR3 extends over 15 amino acids. The V and J ends lost 4 bases and 2 bases respectively, with 16 bases between them. The CDR3 loop is CASSPGGDRAYEQYF. The CDR3 nucleotides are TGCGCCAGCAGCCCGGGGGGGGACAGAGCCTACGAGCAGTACTTC. Based on the CDR3 plus reference TRBV5-1 and TRBJ2-7, the full variable domain is KAGVTQTPRYLIKTRGQQVTLSCSPISGHRSVSWYQQTPGQGLQFLFEYFSETQRNKGNFPGRFSGRQFSNSRSEMNVSTLELGDSALYLCASSPGGDRAYEQYFGPGTRLTVT.

With regard to this clonotype: Germline is not matched at one junction end, which may reflect a read error. The gene calls are TRBV7-7 and TRBJ2-7, with 8 bases matching TRBD1. This CDR3 is built from 13 residues. Germline lookup yields CDR1 SSHAT and CDR2 FNYEAQ (reference sequence). The CDR3 reads CASSSGQEAEQYF. DNA of the CDR3: TGTGCTAGCAGCTCGGGACAGGAGGCCGAGCAGTACTTC.

The chain links TRBV4-2 to TRBJ2-1; D gene unclear. This CDR3 contains 19 residues. The V end lost 4 bases, the J end lost 10 bases, and 32 bases lay between the germline ends. Per the germline V gene, CDR1 is LGHNA and CDR2 is YNFKEQ. In DNA form, the CDR3 reads TGTGCCAGCAGCCCCGCTCCCCGCATTGCGGATTTGAAATCCCCCGAGCAGTTCTTC. As protein: CASSPAPRIADLKSPEQFF.

The rearrangement uses TRBV10-3 and TRBJ2-1; 10 bases match TRBD2. Losses at the gene ends were 3 bases for V and 4 bases for J; bases not matched to a gene: 15. Germline CDR1 reads ENHRY; CDR2 reads SYGVKD. This CDR3 is built from 19 residues. The CDR3 DNA reads as TGTGCCATCAGTGATAAAGGGTTCGCCGGACTAGCGGATTACAATGAGCAGTTCTTC. As protein: CAISDKGFAGLADYNEQFF.

This clonotype was detected only a few times. The chain recombines TRBV29-1 with TRBJ2-7; D perhaps matches TRBD2 (6 bases). Trimming took 4 bases from V and 0 from J, leaving 7 bases between them. Per germline, CDR1 SQVTM and CDR2 ANQGSEA. This CDR3 spans 12 amino acids. CDR3 nucleotide sequence: TGCAGCGTTGCCGGGGGCTCCTACGAGCAGTACTTC. Protein sequence: CSVAGGSYEQYF.

This clonotype was observed a handful of times. Written as DNA, the CDR3 is TGTGCCAGCAGCACCCCGGGACAGGGGGCCAAAAACATTCAGTACTTC. It translates to CASSTPGQGAKNIQYF. The J gene is TRBJ2-4, the V gene TRBV11-2; 10 bases agree with TRBD1. Per the germline V gene, CDR1 is SGHAT and CDR2 is FQNNGV. Germline trimming cut 5 bases from V and 1 base from J; bases unmatched to any gene: 5. This CDR3 is built from 16 residues.

This clonotype was counted a few times. The chain employs TRBV6-1 and TRBJ2-7; D not certain. The CDR3 is made up of 13 amino acids. CDR1 MNHNS and CDR2 SASEGT come from the germline V gene. The V end was cut by 5 bases, the J end by 2 bases, with 10 bases between. The CDR3 here is CASSRDNPYEQYF. CDR3 DNA sequence: TGTGCCAGCAGTCGAGACAACCCCTACGAGCAGTACTTC.

V gene TRBV5-1 combines with J gene TRBJ1-1; possibly TRBD1 for D (6 bases). Germline V lookup: CDR1 SGHRS, CDR2 YFSETQ. V was cut by 3 bases and J by 4 bases, with 16 bases left in between. The length of the CDR3 is 15 residues. The CDR3 loop reads CASSSGRGGATEAFF. The CDR3 DNA reads as TGCGCCAGCAGCTCCGGTAGGGGGGGTGCCACTGAAGCTTTCTTT.

This rearrangement joins TRBV25-1 to TRBJ2-3; 9 bases agree with TRBD2. CDR3 size: 16 residues. Per germline, CDR1 MGHDK and CDR2 SYGVNS. V lost 1 base and J lost 4; bases outside the gene matches: 6. The chain's CDR3 is CASSESAAGGPDTQYF. For the CDR3, the DNA is TGTGCCAGCAGTGAATCAGCAGCGGGAGGTCCAGATACGCAGTATTTT.